Below are 19 T cell receptor beta chains sequenced from a single sample in a study of shared clonotypes between healthy human individuals. Method: immunoSEQ multiplex PCR; TCRdb's copy keeps in-frame clones and lacks some. The sample contains hundreds of thousands of clones, less than 85% of which appear only once. Source material: memory CD4+ T cells sorted from blood. This sample's subset: CD45RA-negative fraction. The receptors come from a woman aged 25 to 45 in good health.

This chain uses TRBV25-1 with TRBJ2-5; D gene uncertain. Trimming removed 5 bases from V and 4 bases from J, with 8 bases in between. CDR3 length equals 12 residues. Per the germline V gene, CDR1 is MGHDK and CDR2 is SYGVNS. The CDR3 DNA sequence: TGTGCCAGCAGTAACCCGGGAGAGACCCAGTACTTC. This translates into CASSNPGETQYF.

The chain carries TRBV18 and TRBJ2-6; D is uncertain. This CDR3 spans 16 amino acids. With 2 bases removed from V and 1 base from J, the gap between germline ends came to 9 bases. Germline CDR1 KGHSH, CDR2 LQKENI. The CDR3 region is CASSPDLYSGANVLTF. The CDR3 DNA follows: TGTGCCAGCTCACCAGATCTTTATTCTGGGGCCAACGTCCTGACTTTC.

V usage is TRBV6-5 and J usage is TRBJ2-5, with TRBD2 identical over 10 bases. V shed 4 bases, J shed 5 bases, and the junction held 10 bases outside the gene matches. Per germline, CDR1 MNHEY and CDR2 SVGAGI. The CDR3 sequence is 16 residues long. The CDR3 DNA sequence: TGTGCCAGCAGTTCTGGTACAGCGGGAGGGCGGGAGACCCAGTACTTC. Residues: CASSSGTAGGRETQYF.

This clone came up once. The chain recombines TRBV9 with TRBJ2-1; D unresolved. V dropped 2 bases and J dropped 5 bases, with 11 bases sitting between them. Germline V gene lookup returns CDR1 SGDLS and CDR2 YYNGEE. There are 14 residues in the CDR3. CDR3 nucleotides: TGTGCCAGCAGCGTCGATGGATGGGACAATGAGCAGTTCTTC. Protein product: CASSVDGWDNEQFF.

This clone was detected a few times. This chain connects TRBV28 to TRBJ1-2, with D possibly TRBD1 on 6 matching bases. V gave up 2 bases and J gave up 4 bases, with 14 bases separating them. CDR3 length: 15 amino acids. Germline CDR1 is MDHEN and CDR2 is SYDVKM. CDR3 sequence (DNA): TGTGCCAGCAGTTTAAATGGATACAGGGTCTATGGCTACACCTTC. It encodes CASSLNGYRVYGYTF.

V usage is TRBV19 and J usage is TRBJ1-1, with D possibly matching TRBD1 (5 bases). The CDR3 length is 15 residues. The germline V gene encodes CDR1 LNHDA and CDR2 SQIVND (reference sequence). Trimming pared 5 bases from V and 4 bases from J, leaving 17 bases between. In nucleotides, the CDR3 is TGTGCCAGTAGTCCTGGGACCGGTTCCAGCACTGAAGCTTTCTTT. Translated: CASSPGTGSSTEAFF.

This chain joins TRBV19 and TRBJ2-7; 8 positions agree with TRBD2. CDR1 and CDR2 (germline): LNHDA, SQIVND (reference sequence). The CDR3 runs 16 residues. V lost 1 base and J lost 0; bases outside the gene matches: 5. The chain's CDR3 is CASSIASTSDSYEQYF. The CDR3 bases are TGTGCCAGTAGTATAGCCTCGACTAGCGACTCCTACGAGCAGTACTTC.

This rearrangement joins TRBV28 to TRBJ2-2, with D unresolved. Trimming stripped 3 bases from V and 6 bases from J, with 14 bases between. Germline CDR1 is MDHEN and CDR2 is SYDVKM. This CDR3 contains 15 residues. DNA for the CDR3: TGTGCCAGCAGTTTCCCGTCGACCAGGCCCGGGGAGCTGTTTTTT. It yields the protein CASSFPSTRPGELFF.

Comment on this clone: Other DNA sequences in this specimen translate into the identical CDR3. V is TRBV15 and J is TRBJ2-7; no clear D gene. Trimming took off 0 bases at V and 4 bases at J, with 4 bases between the two ends. The CDR3 has 12 amino acids. Germline values: CDR1 LNHNV, CDR2 YYDKDF (reference sequence). For the CDR3, the DNA is TGTGCCACCAGCAGAGACGGGTACGAGCAGTACTTC. Amino acid sequence: CATSRDGYEQYF.

V gene TRBV30 combines with J gene TRBJ1-4, with unresolved D. There are 15 residues in the CDR3. CDR1 is GTSNPN, CDR2 SVGIG, per germline (reference sequence). With 0 bases removed from V and 5 bases from J, the gap between germline ends came to 13 bases. The CDR3 protein is CAWSVAAAQNEKLFF. The CDR3 region has the DNA TGTGCCTGGAGTGTAGCGGCAGCCCAGAATGAAAAACTGTTTTTT.

The gene calls are TRBV29-1 and TRBJ2-5; 7 nucleotides agree with TRBD1. Trimming removed 3 bases from V and 3 bases from J; junction bases left unmatched: 7. Germline lookup yields CDR1 SQVTM and CDR2 ANQGSEA. This CDR3 is built from 14 residues. The CDR3 nucleotides read TGCAGCGTTGAGGCCCAGGGGGAAGAAGAGACCCAGTACTTC. It encodes CSVEAQGEEETQYF.

This clone was observed a handful of times. This chain links TRBV11-2 with TRBJ1-1, with D possibly being TRBD1 (5 bases). Germline lookup yields CDR1 SGHAT and CDR2 FQNNGV. V dropped 5 bases and J dropped 7 bases, with 11 bases sitting between them. The CDR3 loop spans 12 amino acids. DNA of the CDR3: TGTGCCAGCAGCGCGCAGGGCGTTGAAGCTTTCTTT. Its translation is CASSAQGVEAFF.

V usage is TRBV19 and J usage is TRBJ2-3; D possibly matches TRBD1 or TRBD2 (5 bases each). Trimming pared 2 bases from V and 6 bases from J, leaving 15 bases between. The germline V gene encodes CDR1 LNHDA and CDR2 SQIVND (reference sequence). This CDR3 is 15 amino acids long. In DNA form, the CDR3 reads TGTGCCAGTAGTATACCGGGGCGGGCCGGGGATACGCAGTATTTT. Translation: CASSIPGRAGDTQYF.

The V gene is TRBV7-2, the J gene TRBJ2-7, with D uncertain. This CDR3 is built from 13 residues. Germline CDR1 is SGHTA and CDR2 is FQGNSA. Trimming cost V 1 base and J 2 bases, with 6 bases left between them. The DNA of the CDR3 is TGTGCCAGCAGCTTAGGACATCCCTACGAGCAGTACTTC. Amino acid sequence: CASSLGHPYEQYF.

J is TRBJ1-1 and V is TRBV28; 7 nucleotides agree with TRBD1. Germline V gives CDR1 MDHEN, CDR2 SYDVKM. Losses at the gene ends were 5 bases for V and 8 bases for J; bases not matched to a gene: 11. The CDR3 sequence is 14 residues long. The CDR3 here is CASSTETGQIEAFF. In nucleotides, the CDR3 is TGTGCCAGCAGTACCGAAACGGGACAGATAGAAGCTTTCTTT. The variable domain in full, completed from reference TRBV28 and TRBJ1-1, reads DVKVTQSSRYLVKRTGEKVFLECVQDMDHENMFWYRQDPGLGLRLIYFSYDVKMKEKGDIPEGYSVSREKKERFSLILESASTNQTSMYLCASSTETGQIEAFFGQGTRLTVV.

This clone was observed a single time. CDR3 region: CASSLGSGANVLTF. CDR3 coding DNA: TGTGCCAGCAGTTTGGGCTCTGGGGCCAACGTCCTGACTTTC. The V and J genes are TRBV6-5 and TRBJ2-6; no clear D gene. V was trimmed by 4 bases and J by 0 bases, leaving 4 bases between them. The CDR3 runs 14 residues. The germline CDR1 and CDR2 sequences are MNHEY and SVGAGI.

The chain joins TRBV6-5 to TRBJ1-1, with D uncertain. This CDR3 contains 14 residues. Germline values: CDR1 MNHEY, CDR2 SVGAGI. V lost 2 bases, J lost 4 bases, and 11 bases lay in between. The CDR3 sequence is CASSYIPKSTEAFF. The CDR3 region has the DNA TGTGCCAGCAGTTACATCCCGAAGAGCACTGAAGCTTTCTTT.

V usage is TRBV11-2 and J usage is TRBJ1-1, with D unresolved. Trimming stripped 5 bases from V and 5 bases from J, with 9 bases between. CDR3 length: 12 amino acids. The germline gives CDR1 SGHAT, CDR2 FQNNGV. The CDR3 is CASSQDQTEAFF. The CDR3 nucleotides are TGTGCCAGCAGCCAAGACCAAACTGAAGCTTTCTTT.

V gene TRBV4-1 combines with J gene TRBJ2-1; 10 bases are a match to TRBD2. With V trimmed by 5 bases and J by 9 bases, 10 bases remained unmatched. Looked up from germline, CDR1 is MGHRA and CDR2 is YSYEKL. This CDR3 is built from 15 residues. The CDR3 bases are TGCGCCAGCAGCAGAGAGCGGGAGGGCGCTTTTGAGCAGTTCTTC. It yields the protein CASSREREGAFEQFF.